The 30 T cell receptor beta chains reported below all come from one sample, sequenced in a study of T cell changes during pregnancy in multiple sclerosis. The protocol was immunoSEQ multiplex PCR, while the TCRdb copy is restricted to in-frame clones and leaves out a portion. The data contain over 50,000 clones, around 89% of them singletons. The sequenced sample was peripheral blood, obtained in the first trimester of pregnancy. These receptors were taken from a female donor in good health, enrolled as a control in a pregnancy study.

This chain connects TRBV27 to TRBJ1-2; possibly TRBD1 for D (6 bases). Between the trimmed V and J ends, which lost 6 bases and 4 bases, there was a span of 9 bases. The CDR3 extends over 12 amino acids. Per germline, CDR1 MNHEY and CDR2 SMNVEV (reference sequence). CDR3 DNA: TGTGCCAGCAGGCAGGGGAGCTATGGCTACACCTTC. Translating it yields CASRQGSYGYTF.

The CDR3 nucleotides are TGTGCCAGCTCACCTGGGCGCGGGGGCGGCTCACCCCTCCACTTT. Its translation is CASSPGRGGGSPLHF. The V gene is TRBV18, the J gene TRBJ1-6; a possible D gene is TRBD1 (6 bases). The V gene's germline CDR1 is KGHSH and CDR2 LQKENI. The ends were cut back, 3 bases at V and 10 bases at J, with 16 bases in the middle. This CDR3 comprises 15 residues.

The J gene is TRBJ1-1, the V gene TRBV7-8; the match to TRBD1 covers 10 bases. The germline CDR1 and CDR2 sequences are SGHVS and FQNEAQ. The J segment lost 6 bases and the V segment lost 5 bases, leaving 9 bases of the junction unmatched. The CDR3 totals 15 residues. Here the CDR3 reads CASSPDWTGGAEAFF. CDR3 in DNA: TGTGCCAGCAGCCCCGACTGGACAGGGGGGGCTGAAGCTTTCTTT.

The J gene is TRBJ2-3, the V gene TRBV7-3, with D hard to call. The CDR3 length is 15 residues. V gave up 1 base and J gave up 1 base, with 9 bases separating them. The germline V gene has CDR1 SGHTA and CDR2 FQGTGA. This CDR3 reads CASSLMGSRTDTQYF. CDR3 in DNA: TGTGCCAGCAGCTTAATGGGCAGCCGCACAGATACGCAGTATTTT.

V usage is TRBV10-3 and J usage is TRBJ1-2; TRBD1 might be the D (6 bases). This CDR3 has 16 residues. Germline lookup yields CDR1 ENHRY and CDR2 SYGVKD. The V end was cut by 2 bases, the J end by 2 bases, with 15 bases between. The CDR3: CAISEATGLPNYGYTF. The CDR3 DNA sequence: TGTGCCATCAGTGAGGCTACAGGGCTCCCAAACTATGGCTACACCTTC.

CDR3 region: CASSPLQGYGNTEAFF. The CDR3 nucleotides read TGTGCCAGCAGTCCATTACAGGGGTACGGGAACACTGAAGCTTTCTTT. The J gene is TRBJ1-1, the V gene TRBV27; 7 positions agree with TRBD1. This CDR3 comprises 16 residues. The J segment lost 1 base and the V segment lost 5 bases, leaving 10 bases of the junction unmatched. The germline V gene encodes CDR1 MNHEY and CDR2 SMNVEV (reference sequence).

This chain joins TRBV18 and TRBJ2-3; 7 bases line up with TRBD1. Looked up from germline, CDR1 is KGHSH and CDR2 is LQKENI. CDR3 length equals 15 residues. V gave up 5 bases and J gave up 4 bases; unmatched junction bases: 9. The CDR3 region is CASSGGQVGSDTQYF. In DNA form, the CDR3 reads TGTGCCAGCTCAGGTGGACAGGTTGGGTCAGATACGCAGTATTTT.

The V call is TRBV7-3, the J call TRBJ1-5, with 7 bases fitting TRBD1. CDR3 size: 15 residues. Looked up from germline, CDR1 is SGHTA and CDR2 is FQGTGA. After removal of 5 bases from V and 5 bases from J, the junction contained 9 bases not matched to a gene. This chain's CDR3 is CASSPTGDGDQPQHF. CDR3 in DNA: TGTGCCAGCAGCCCTACAGGGGATGGAGATCAGCCCCAGCATTTT.

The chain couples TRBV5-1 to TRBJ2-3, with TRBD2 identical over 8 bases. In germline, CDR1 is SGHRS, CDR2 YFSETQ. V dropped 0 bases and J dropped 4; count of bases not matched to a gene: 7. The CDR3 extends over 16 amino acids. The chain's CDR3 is CASSLAGGEVADTQYF. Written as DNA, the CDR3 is TGCGCCAGCAGCTTGGCCGGGGGGGAGGTTGCAGATACGCAGTATTTT. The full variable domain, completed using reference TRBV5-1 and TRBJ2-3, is KAGVTQTPRYLIKTRGQQVTLSCSPISGHRSVSWYQQTPGQGLQFLFEYFSETQRNKGNFPGRFSGRQFSNSRSEMNVSTLELGDSALYLCASSLAGGEVADTQYFGPGTRLTVL.

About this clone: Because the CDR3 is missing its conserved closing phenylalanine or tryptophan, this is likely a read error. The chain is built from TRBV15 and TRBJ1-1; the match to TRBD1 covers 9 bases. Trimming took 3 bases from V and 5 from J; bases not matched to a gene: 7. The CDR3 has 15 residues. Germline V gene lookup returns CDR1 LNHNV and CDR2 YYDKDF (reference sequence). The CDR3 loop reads CATSRDRGVGTEAFL. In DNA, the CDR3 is TGTGCCACCAGCAGGGACAGGGGCGTTGGGACTGAAGCTTTCCTT.

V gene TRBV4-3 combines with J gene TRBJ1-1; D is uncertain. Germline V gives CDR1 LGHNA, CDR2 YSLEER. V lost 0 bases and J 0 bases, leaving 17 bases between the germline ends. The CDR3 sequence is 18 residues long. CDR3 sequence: CASSQDVAQHGLNTEAFF. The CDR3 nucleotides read TGCGCCAGCAGCCAAGATGTTGCCCAACATGGCCTGAACACTGAAGCTTTCTTT.

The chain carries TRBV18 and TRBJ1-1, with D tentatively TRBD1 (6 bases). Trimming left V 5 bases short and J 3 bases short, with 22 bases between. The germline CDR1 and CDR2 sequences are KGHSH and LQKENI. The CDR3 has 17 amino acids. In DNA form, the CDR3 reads TGTGCCAGCTCATCCTTCGATCTACAGGGTAAGGACACTGAAGCTTTCTTT. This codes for CASSSFDLQGKDTEAFF.

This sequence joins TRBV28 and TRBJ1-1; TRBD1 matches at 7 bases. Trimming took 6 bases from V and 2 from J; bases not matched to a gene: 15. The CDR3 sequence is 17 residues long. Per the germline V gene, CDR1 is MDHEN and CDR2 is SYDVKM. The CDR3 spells CASRPRQGRGKNTEAFF. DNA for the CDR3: TGTGCCAGCAGGCCGCGACAGGGTAGGGGAAAAAACACTGAAGCTTTCTTT.

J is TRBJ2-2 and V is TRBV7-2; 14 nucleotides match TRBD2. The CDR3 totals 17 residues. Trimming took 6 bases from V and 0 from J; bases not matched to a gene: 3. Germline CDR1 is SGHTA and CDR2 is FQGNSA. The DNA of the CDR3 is TGTGCCAGCAGTCTGACTAGCGGGGGGGCGAACACCGGGGAGCTGTTTTTT. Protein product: CASSLTSGGANTGELFF.

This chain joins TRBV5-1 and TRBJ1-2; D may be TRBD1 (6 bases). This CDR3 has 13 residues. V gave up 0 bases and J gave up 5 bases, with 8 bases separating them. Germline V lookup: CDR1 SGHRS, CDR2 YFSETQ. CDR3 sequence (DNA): TGCGCCAGCAGCTTGGAGACAGGATATGGCTACACCTTC. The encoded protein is CASSLETGYGYTF.

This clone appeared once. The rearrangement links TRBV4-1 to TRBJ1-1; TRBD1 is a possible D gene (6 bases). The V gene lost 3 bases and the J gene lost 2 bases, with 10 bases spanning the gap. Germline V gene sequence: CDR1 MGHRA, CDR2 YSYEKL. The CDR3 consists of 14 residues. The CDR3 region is CASSHRDKNTEAFF. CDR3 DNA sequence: TGCGCCAGCAGCCATAGGGACAAAAACACTGAAGCTTTCTTT.

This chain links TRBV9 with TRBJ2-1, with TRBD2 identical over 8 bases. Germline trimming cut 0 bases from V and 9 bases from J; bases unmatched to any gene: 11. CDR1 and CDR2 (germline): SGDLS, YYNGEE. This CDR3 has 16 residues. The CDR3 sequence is CASSVGTGGRLGEQFF. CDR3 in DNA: TGTGCCAGCAGCGTAGGAACGGGGGGGCGTTTGGGTGAGCAGTTCTTC.

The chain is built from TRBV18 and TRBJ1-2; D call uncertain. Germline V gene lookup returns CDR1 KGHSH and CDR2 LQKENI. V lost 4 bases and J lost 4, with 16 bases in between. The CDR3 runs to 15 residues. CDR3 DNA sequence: TGTGCCAGCTCACTTGGTATAACAGAGAGCTATGGCTACACCTTC. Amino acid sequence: CASSLGITESYGYTF.

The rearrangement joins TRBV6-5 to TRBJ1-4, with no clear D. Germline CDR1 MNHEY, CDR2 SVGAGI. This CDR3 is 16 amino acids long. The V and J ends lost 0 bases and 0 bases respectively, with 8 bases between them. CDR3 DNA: TGTGCCAGCAGTTACTCGTTCCGGGCAACTAATGAAAAACTGTTTTTT. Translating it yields CASSYSFRATNEKLFF.

CDR3 nucleotide sequence: TGTGCCGCGTCCACCGGGGTAAACACCGGGGAGCTGTTTTTT. Translated: CAASTGVNTGELFF. The rearrangement links TRBV6-1 to TRBJ2-2, with D perhaps TRBD2 (5 bases). The CDR3 loop spans 14 amino acids. Trimming took off 11 bases at V and 2 bases at J, with 15 bases between the two ends. Per the germline V gene, CDR1 is MNHNS and CDR2 is SASEGT.

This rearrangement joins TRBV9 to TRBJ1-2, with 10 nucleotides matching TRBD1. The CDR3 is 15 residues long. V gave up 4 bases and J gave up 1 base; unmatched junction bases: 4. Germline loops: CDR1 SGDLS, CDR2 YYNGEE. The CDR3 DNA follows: TGTGCCAGCAGCATACGGGACAGGGGTAACTATGGCTACACCTTC. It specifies CASSIRDRGNYGYTF.

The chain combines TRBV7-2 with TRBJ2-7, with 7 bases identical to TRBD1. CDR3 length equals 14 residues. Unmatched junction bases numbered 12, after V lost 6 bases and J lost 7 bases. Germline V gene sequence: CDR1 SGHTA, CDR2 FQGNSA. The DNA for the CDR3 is TGTGCCAGCAGGCTGTTCAGGGGGTCTGAGGAGCAGTACTTC. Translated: CASRLFRGSEEQYF.

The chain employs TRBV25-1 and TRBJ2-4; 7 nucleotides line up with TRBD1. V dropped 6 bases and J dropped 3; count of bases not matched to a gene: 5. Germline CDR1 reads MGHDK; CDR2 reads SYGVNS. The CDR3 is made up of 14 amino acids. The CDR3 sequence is CASRETGFKNIQYF. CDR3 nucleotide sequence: TGTGCCAGCAGGGAGACAGGGTTCAAAAACATTCAGTACTTC.

The CDR3 region is CASSQAGQVTGELFF. DNA of the CDR3: TGCGCCAGCAGCCAGGCGGGACAGGTCACCGGGGAGCTGTTTTTT. The chain uses TRBV4-1 and TRBJ2-2; 8 bases fit TRBD1. The germline CDR1 and CDR2 sequences are MGHRA and YSYEKL. The CDR3 consists of 15 residues. The trim removed 3 bases at V and 4 bases at J, leaving 4 bases unmatched.

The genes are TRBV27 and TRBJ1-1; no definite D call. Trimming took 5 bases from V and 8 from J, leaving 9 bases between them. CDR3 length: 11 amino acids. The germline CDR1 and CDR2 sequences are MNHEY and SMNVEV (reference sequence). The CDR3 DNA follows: TGTGCCAGCAGTGGAGGGCTCGAAGCTTTCTTT. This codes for CASSGGLEAFF.

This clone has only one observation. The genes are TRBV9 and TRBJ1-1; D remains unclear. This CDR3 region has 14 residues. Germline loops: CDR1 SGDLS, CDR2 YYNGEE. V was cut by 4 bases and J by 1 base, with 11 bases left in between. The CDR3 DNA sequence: TGTGCCAGCAGCACCTCCGGAGGGAACACTGAAGCTTTCTTT. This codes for CASSTSGGNTEAFF.

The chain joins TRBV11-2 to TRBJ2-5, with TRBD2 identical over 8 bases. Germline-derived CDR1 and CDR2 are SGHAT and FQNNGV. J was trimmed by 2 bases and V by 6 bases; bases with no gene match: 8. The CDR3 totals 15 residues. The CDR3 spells CASRGGAGEQETQYF. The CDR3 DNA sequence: TGTGCCAGCAGGGGAGGAGCGGGGGAGCAAGAGACCCAGTACTTC.

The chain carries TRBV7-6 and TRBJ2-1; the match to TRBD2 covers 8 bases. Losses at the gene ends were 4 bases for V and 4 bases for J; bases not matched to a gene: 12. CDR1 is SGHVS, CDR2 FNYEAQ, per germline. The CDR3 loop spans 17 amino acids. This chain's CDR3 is CASSSMGGAGAYNEQFF. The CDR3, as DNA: TGTGCCAGCAGCTCCATGGGGGGAGCGGGGGCATACAATGAGCAGTTCTTC.

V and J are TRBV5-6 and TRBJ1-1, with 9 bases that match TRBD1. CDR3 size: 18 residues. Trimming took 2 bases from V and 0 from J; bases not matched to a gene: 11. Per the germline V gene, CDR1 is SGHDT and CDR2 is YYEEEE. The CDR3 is CASSFSWDRATMNTEAFF. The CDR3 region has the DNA TGTGCCAGCAGCTTTTCTTGGGACAGGGCAACTATGAACACTGAAGCTTTCTTT.

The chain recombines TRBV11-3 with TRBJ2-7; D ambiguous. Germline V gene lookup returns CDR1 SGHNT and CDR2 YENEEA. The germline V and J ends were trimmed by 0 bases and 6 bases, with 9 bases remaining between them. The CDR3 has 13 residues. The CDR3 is CASSLDRLGEQYF. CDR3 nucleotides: TGTGCCAGCAGCTTAGACAGGTTGGGCGAGCAGTACTTC.